These 9 T cell receptor beta chains came from one sample sequenced in a study of T cells in Graves' hyperthyroidism and ophthalmopathy. The source material, RNA transcripts, was used to amplify TCR beta CDR3 regions. With the HTBI primer set, the TCR CDR3 went through a first round of RT-PCR. TCRdb passed the multiplex PCR reads through MiXCR, listing each CDR3 protein once. The data show hundreds of thousands of distinct CDR3 sequences, 15% to 18% seen once. The sequenced sample was blood. These receptors were collected from a woman between 18 and 29 years old with Graves' hyperthyroidism.

This clonotype was counted ten times or more. The J gene is TRBJ2-7, the V gene TRBV28; D may match TRBD1 or TRBD2 (5 bases each). With 3 bases removed from V and 5 bases from J, the gap between germline ends came to 26 bases. Germline loops: CDR1 MDHEN, CDR2 SYDVKM. This CDR3 has 18 residues. In DNA, the CDR3 is TGTGCCAGCAGTTTCAGTTCATTGTGGGGGAGTGTGGTCGACGAGCAGTACTTC. It encodes CASSFSSLWGSVVDEQYF.

This clonotype occurred a few times. The V and J genes are TRBV24-1 and TRBJ2-3; D perhaps matches TRBD2 (6 bases). Per germline, CDR1 KGHDR and CDR2 SFDVKD. Trimming left V 6 bases short and J 4 bases short, with 10 bases between. CDR3 length equals 13 residues. DNA of the CDR3: TGTGCCACCAGTCAAGCGGGCGCAGATACGCAGTATTTT. This encodes CATSQAGADTQYF.

The chain combines TRBV7-6 with TRBJ2-1, with TRBD2 identical over 10 bases. Trimming took 0 bases from V and 2 from J; bases not matched to a gene: 7. The CDR3 runs 18 residues. The germline V gene encodes CDR1 SGHVS and CDR2 FNYEAQ. For the CDR3, the DNA is TGTGCCAGCAGCTTAGCACTGAAAGCGGGAGGGCCCTACAATGAGCAGTTCTTC. Translated, it gives CASSLALKAGGPYNEQFF.

The chain carries TRBV7-3 and TRBJ2-3; D not resolved. Trimming cost V 6 bases and J 0 bases, with 7 bases left between them. Germline V gives CDR1 SGHTA, CDR2 FQGTGA. The CDR3 consists of 13 residues. Here the CDR3 DNA reads TGTGCCAGCAGTTACGCTAGCACAGATACGCAGTATTTT. Protein: CASSYASTDTQYF.

This clonotype was counted many times. The chain joins TRBV20-1 to TRBJ2-3; D perhaps matches TRBD2 (5 bases). CDR3 length: 16 amino acids. Germline values: CDR1 DFQATT, CDR2 SNEGSKA (reference sequence). Trimming removed 0 bases at V and 4 bases at J, with 17 bases between. Written as DNA, the CDR3 is TGCAGTGCTAGAGACCCGCCTAGAGAGGGTGCAGATACGCAGTATTTT. It specifies CSARDPPREGADTQYF.

CDR3 region: CASSPGGRETQYF. The CDR3 nucleotides read TGTGCCAGCAGCCCCGGAGGGAGAGAGACCCAGTACTTC. This rearrangement joins TRBV7-3 to TRBJ2-5; perhaps TRBD2 as D (6 bases). Looked up from germline, CDR1 is SGHTA and CDR2 is FQGTGA. This CDR3 has 13 residues. V was pared by 5 bases and J by 4 bases, with 11 bases between.

Here the CDR3 reads CASSLGGVGGVNTEAFF. CDR3 bases: TGCGCCAGCAGCTTGGGGGGGGTGGGGGGGGTGAACACTGAAGCTTTCTTT. The chain has TRBV5-1 and TRBJ1-1, with D possibly TRBD1 on 5 matching bases. The length of the CDR3 is 17 residues. Germline CDR1 reads SGHRS; CDR2 reads YFSETQ. V lost 0 bases and J 0 bases, leaving 15 bases between the germline ends.

The chain employs TRBV7-8 and TRBJ1-6, with TRBD1 identical over 7 bases. CDR1 is SGHVS, CDR2 FQNEAQ, per germline. J lost 5 bases, V lost 5 bases, and 12 bases had no gene match. The CDR3 spans 17 residues. The DNA for the CDR3 is TGTGCCAGCAGCCCCCGGGGGGGGACAGCTAATAATTCACCCCTCCACTTT. This encodes CASSPRGGTANNSPLHF.

This clonotype was recorded at least ten times. The chain joins TRBV7-9 to TRBJ1-1; no firm D call. The CDR3 contains 13 residues. Trimming removed 4 bases from V and 0 bases from J, with 6 bases in between. Per the germline V gene, CDR1 is SEHNR and CDR2 is FQNEAQ (reference sequence). The CDR3 nucleotides are TGTGCCAGCAGCTCAGAGATGAACACTGAAGCTTTCTTT. This codes for CASSSEMNTEAFF.